These T cell receptor beta chains were read from a single sample in a study of patients and donors after allogeneic stem cell transplantation. TCRdb re-derived calls from the RT-PCR reads in MiXCR, one entry per CDR3 protein. The repertoire includes 15,000 or so distinct CDR3 sequences, around a quarter of them detected once, and 36% sits in the top ten. Sequenced sample: blood, either unsorted or a sorted T cell fraction (not recorded which). These TCRs come from a human donor who was either an allogeneic HSCT recipient or a stem cell or donor lymphocyte infusion donor (not recorded which). It is not recorded whose cells these are; they may come from a transplant donor. Each CDR3 is given with its conserved first and last residue. The D gene is left open where the match is weak.

D,V,J,CDR3
-,TRBV5-4,TRBJ1-1,CASSFGQNTEAFF
-,TRBV28,TRBJ2-5,CASSLLGTQETQYF
-,TRBV7-9,TRBJ2-5,CASSSSSGIQETQYF
-,TRBV6-1,TRBJ1-6,CASRLSQGPTMTPLHF
-,TRBV27,TRBJ1-6,CASSLATGGRIPLHF
-,TRBV2,TRBJ1-6,CASSEMVGNSPLHF
-,TRBV20-1,TRBJ1-1,CSPPGRPMNTEAFF
-,TRBV7-6,TRBJ2-7,CASSLDGRVYEQYF
-,TRBV6-6,TRBJ1-5,CASSYRIRGSPVRGHQPQHF
-,TRBV19,TRBJ2-2,CASTDRTGELFF
-,TRBV5-1,TRBJ2-7,CASNTWPSSAYEQYF
TRBD1,TRBV14,TRBJ1-2,CASSQDWTGYSYTF
-,TRBV4-1,TRBJ2-3,CASSPRTARAQYF
-,TRBV6-6,TRBJ2-5,CASSYRRGRQETQYF
-,TRBV10-3,TRBJ1-6,CAIRRDASSYNSPLHF
-,TRBV15,TRBJ1-2,CATSRDRGLGYGYTF
-,TRBV4-3,TRBJ1-6,CASSQDERLAYSPLHF
-,TRBV20-1,TRBJ2-3,CSARPRPGGGISTDTQYF
TRBD2,TRBV7-9,TRBJ2-4,CASSLEEASGVLAKNIQYF
-,TRBV7-9,TRBJ1-5,CASSLGGGQPQHF
-,TRBV12-3/TRBV12-4,TRBJ1-5,CASSFRRQPQHF
-,TRBV7-9,TRBJ1-6,CASSFLAGSPLHF
TRBD1,TRBV5-1,TRBJ2-3,CASSSGQGGGRQDTQYF
-,TRBV5-1,TRBJ1-1,CASSLGGPGGAFF
-,TRBV29-1,TRBJ1-2,CSVVDTSYGYTF
-,TRBV24-1,TRBJ1-5,CATSGVFGPQHF